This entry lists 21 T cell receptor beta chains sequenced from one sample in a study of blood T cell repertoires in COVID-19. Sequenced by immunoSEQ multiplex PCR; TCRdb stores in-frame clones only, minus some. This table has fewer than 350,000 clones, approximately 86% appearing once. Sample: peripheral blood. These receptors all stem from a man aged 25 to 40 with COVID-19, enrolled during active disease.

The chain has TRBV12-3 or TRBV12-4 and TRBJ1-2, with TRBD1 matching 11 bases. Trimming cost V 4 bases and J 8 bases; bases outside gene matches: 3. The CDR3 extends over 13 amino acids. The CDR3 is CASSSDRGRGYTF. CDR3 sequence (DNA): TGTGCCAGCAGTTCGGACAGGGGGCGAGGCTACACCTTC.

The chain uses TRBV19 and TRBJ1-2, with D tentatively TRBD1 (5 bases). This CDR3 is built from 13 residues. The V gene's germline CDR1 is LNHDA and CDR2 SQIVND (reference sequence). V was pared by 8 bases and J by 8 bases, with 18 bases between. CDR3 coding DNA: TGTGCCAGTGCACAGGTACTTGGGTACGGCTACACCTTC. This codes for CASAQVLGYGYTF.

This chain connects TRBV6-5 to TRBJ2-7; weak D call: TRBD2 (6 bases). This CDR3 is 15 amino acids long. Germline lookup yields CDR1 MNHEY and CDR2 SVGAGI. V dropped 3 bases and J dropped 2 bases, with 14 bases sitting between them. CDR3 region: CASSYDLEGPYEQYF. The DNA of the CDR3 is TGTGCCAGCAGTTATGACCTGGAGGGTCCCTACGAGCAGTACTTC.

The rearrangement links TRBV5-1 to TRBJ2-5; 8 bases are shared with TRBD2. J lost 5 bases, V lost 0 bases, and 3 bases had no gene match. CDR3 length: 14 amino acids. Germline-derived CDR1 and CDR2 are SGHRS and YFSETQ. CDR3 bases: TGCGCCAGCAGCTTGGGGCAGCGGGGGGAGACCCAGTACTTC. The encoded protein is CASSLGQRGETQYF. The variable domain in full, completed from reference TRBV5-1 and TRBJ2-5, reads KAGVTQTPRYLIKTRGQQVTLSCSPISGHRSVSWYQQTPGQGLQFLFEYFSETQRNKGNFPGRFSGRQFSNSRSEMNVSTLELGDSALYLCASSLGQRGETQYFGPGTRLLVL.

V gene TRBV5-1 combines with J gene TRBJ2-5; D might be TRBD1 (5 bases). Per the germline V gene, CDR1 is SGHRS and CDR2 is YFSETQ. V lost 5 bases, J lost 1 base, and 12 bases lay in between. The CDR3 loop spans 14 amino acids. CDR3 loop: CASRTGAFQETQYF. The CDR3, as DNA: TGCGCCAGCAGAACTGGGGCGTTCCAAGAGACCCAGTACTTC.

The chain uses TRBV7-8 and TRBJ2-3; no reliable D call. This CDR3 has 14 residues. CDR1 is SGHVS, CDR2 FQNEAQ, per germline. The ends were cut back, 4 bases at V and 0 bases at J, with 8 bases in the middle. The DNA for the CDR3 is TGTGCCAGCAGCTATTCAGTCAGCACAGATACGCAGTATTTT. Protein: CASSYSVSTDTQYF. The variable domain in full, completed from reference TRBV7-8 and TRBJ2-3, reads GAGVSQSPRYKVAKRGQDVALRCDPISGHVSLFWYQQALGQGPEFLTYFQNEAQLDKSGLPSDRFFAERPEGSVSTLKIQRTQQEDSAVYLCASSYSVSTDTQYFGPGTRLTVL.

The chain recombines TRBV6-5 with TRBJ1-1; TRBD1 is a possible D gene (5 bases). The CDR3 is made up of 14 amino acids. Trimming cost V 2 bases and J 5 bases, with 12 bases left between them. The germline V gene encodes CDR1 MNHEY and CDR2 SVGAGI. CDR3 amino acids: CASSYGAATTEAFF. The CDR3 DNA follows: TGTGCCAGCAGTTACGGGGCAGCTACGACTGAAGCTTTCTTT.

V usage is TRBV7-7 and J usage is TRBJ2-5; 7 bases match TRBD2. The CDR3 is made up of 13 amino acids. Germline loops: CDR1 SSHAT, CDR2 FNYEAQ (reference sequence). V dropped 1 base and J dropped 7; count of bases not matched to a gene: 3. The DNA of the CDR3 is TGTGCCAGCAGCTTAGGGGTAGCGGGGACCCAGTACTTC. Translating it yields CASSLGVAGTQYF. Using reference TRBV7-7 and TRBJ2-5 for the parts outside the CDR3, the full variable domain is GAGVSQSPRYKVTKRGQDVTLRCDPISSHATLYWYQQALGQGPEFLTYFNYEAQPDKSGLPSDRFSAERPEGSISTLTIQRTEQRDSAMYRCASSLGVAGTQYFGPGTRLLVL.

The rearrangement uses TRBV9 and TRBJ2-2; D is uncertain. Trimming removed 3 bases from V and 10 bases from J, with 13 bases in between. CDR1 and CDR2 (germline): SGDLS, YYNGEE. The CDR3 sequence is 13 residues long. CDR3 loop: CASSASSRQELFF. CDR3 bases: TGTGCCAGCAGCGCTAGTAGCCGCCAGGAGCTGTTTTTT. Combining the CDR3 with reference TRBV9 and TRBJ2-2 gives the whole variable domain DSGVTQTPKHLITATGQRVTLRCSPRSGDLSVYWYQQSLDQGLQFLIQYYNGEERAKGNILERFSAQQFPDLHSELNLSSLELGDSALYFCASSASSRQELFFGEGSRLTVL.

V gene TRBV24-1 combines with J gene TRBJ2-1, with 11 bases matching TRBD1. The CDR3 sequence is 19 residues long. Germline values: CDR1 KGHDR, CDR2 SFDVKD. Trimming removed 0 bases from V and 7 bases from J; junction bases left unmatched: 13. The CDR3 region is CATSDLTQKPGTGGNEQFF. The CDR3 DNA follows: TGTGCCACCAGTGATTTGACCCAAAAACCGGGGACAGGGGGGAATGAGCAGTTCTTC.

Here the CDR3 DNA reads TGTGCCAGCAGCCTACCTGGGACAGGGGACGAGCAGTACTTC. Translation gives CASSLPGTGDEQYF. This rearrangement joins TRBV7-2 to TRBJ2-7; 10 bases map to TRBD1. The germline V gene has CDR1 SGHTA and CDR2 FQGNSA. The ends lost 5 bases at V and 5 bases at J; junction bases unmatched: 6. This CDR3 is 14 amino acids long. Together with reference TRBV7-2 and TRBJ2-7, the CDR3 gives the full variable domain: GAGVSQSPSNKVTEKGKDVELRCDPISGHTALYWYRQSLGQGLEFLIYFQGNSAPDKSGLPSDRFSAERTGGSVSTLTIQRTQQEDSAVYLCASSLPGTGDEQYFGPGTRLTVT.

The CDR3 DNA reads TGCAGCGTTGAAGTGGGCCAGGGAAGACCCGGGGCCAACGTCCTGACTTTC. Protein product: CSVEVGQGRPGANVLTF. The V and J genes are TRBV29-1 and TRBJ2-6; D is perhaps TRBD1 (5 bases). CDR1 is SQVTM, CDR2 ANQGSEA, per germline. The V end lost 1 base, the J end lost 4 bases, and 17 bases lay between the germline ends. The CDR3 spans 17 residues. The full variable domain, in which reference TRBV29-1 and TRBJ2-6 provide the parts outside the CDR3, is SAVISQKPSRDICQRGTSLTIQCQVDSQVTMMFWYRQQPGQSLTLIATANQGSEATYESGFVIDKFPISRPNLTFSTLTVSNMSPEDSSIYLCSVEVGQGRPGANVLTFGAGSRLTVL.

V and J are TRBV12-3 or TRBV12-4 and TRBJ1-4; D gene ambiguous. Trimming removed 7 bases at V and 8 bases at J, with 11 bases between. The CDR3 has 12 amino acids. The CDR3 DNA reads TGTGCCAGCACCTCTCGCGCCGAAAAACTGTTTTTT. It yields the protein CASTSRAEKLFF.

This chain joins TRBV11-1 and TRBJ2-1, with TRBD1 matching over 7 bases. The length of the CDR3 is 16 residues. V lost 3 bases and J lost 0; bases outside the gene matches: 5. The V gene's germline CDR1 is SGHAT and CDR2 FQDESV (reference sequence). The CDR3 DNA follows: TGTGCCAGCAGCTTTGGGGGACAGTCCTCCTACAATGAGCAGTTCTTC. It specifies CASSFGGQSSYNEQFF.

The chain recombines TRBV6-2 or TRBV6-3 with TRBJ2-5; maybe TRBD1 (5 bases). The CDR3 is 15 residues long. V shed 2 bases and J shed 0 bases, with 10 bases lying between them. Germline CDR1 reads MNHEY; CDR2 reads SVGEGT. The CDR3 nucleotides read TGTGCCAGCAGTTACGACAGCCTGTACCAAGAGACCCAGTACTTC. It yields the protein CASSYDSLYQETQYF.

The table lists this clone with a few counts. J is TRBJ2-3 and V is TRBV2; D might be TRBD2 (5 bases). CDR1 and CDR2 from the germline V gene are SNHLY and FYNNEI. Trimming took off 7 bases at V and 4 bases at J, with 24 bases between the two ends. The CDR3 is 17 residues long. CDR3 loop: CASIQGLTRRRSDTQYF. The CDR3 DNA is TGTGCCAGCATTCAAGGACTCACCCGCAGACGTTCAGATACGCAGTATTTT.

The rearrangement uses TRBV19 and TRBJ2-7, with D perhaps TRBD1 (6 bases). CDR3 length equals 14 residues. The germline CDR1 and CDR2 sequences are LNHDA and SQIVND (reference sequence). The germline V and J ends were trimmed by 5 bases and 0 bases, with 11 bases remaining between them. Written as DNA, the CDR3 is TGTGCCAGTAGTGACAGGAAAGACTCCTACGAGCAGTACTTC. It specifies CASSDRKDSYEQYF.

The CDR3 is CASSRQGRPYEQYF. CDR3 bases: TGTGCCAGTTCGAGACAGGGCAGGCCCTACGAGCAGTACTTC. The chain recombines TRBV2 with TRBJ2-7; 7 positions match TRBD1. There are 14 residues in the CDR3. The V gene's germline CDR1 is SNHLY and CDR2 FYNNEI. V dropped 9 bases and J dropped 2; count of bases not matched to a gene: 10.

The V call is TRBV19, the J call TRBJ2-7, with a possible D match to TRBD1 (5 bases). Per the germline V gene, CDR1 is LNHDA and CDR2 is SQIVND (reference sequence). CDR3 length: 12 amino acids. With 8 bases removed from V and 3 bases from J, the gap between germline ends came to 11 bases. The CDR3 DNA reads TGTGCCAGTTCAGGGTTGGACTACGAGCAGTACTTC. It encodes CASSGLDYEQYF.

The CDR3: CASSADRTYNEQFF. CDR3 sequence (DNA): TGTGCCAGTAGTGCGGACAGGACCTACAATGAGCAGTTCTTC. The V call is TRBV19, the J call TRBJ2-1; 7 bases are shared with TRBD1. Germline V CDR1 and CDR2: LNHDA, SQIVND (reference sequence). J gave up 2 bases and V 5 bases, and 3 bases lay outside the gene matches. CDR3 length: 14 amino acids.

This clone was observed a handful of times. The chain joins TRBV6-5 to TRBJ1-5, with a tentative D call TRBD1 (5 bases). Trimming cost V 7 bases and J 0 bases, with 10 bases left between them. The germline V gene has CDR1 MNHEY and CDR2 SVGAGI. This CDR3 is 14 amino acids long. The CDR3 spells CASNYRSSNQPQHF. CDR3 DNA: TGTGCCAGCAACTACAGGTCTAGCAATCAGCCCCAGCATTTT.